The 8 T cell receptor beta chains reported below all come from one sample, sequenced in a study of siplizumab effects on memory and regulatory T cells. Sequenced by immunoSEQ multiplex PCR; TCRdb stores in-frame clones only, minus some. This sample has over 85,000 clones, with just under 95% found just once. The specimen sequenced was CD4+ T cells sorted from blood. The source of these receptors is a human donor in good health.

The genes are TRBV7-6 and TRBJ2-1; 9 positions match TRBD2. Germline values: CDR1 SGHVS, CDR2 FNYEAQ. V shed 5 bases, J shed 0 bases, and the junction held 14 bases outside the gene matches. The CDR3 length is 19 residues. The CDR3 region is CASSARWAGGTSSYNEQFF. CDR3 nucleotide sequence: TGTGCCAGCAGCGCCCGTTGGGCGGGGGGGACGAGCTCCTACAATGAGCAGTTCTTC.

This chain connects TRBV6-5 to TRBJ1-5, with 7 bases fitting TRBD1. With 8 bases clipped from V and 6 bases from J, the junction kept 10 bases outside the gene matches. Germline CDR1 is MNHEY and CDR2 is SVGAGI. The CDR3 totals 14 residues. CDR3 in amino acids: CASGTNRGTQPQHF. The CDR3 DNA reads TGTGCCAGCGGAACCAACAGGGGTACTCAGCCCCAGCATTTT.

This clone was counted once. The V and J genes are TRBV21-1 and TRBJ1-1. TRBV21-1 is recorded as a pseudogene. This CDR3 is 16 amino acids long. DNA for the CDR3: TGTGCCAGCAGCAAAGGGGTGGGCCGGGGAGGATGGTTCGCTTTCTTT. Protein sequence: CASSKGVGRGGWFAFF.

The rearrangement uses TRBV5-4 and TRBJ2-3; 13 bases are shared with TRBD2. V trimming: 2 bases; J trimming: 5 bases; junction bases outside the gene matches: 8. The CDR3 totals 17 residues. Germline CDR1 SGHNT, CDR2 YYREEE (reference sequence). The CDR3 loop reads CASSLRTSGSGIDTQYF. The CDR3 DNA is TGTGCCAGCAGCTTAAGGACTAGCGGGAGCGGAATAGATACGCAGTATTTT.

This chain uses TRBV6-1 with TRBJ1-1; tentative D call: TRBD1 (5 bases). This CDR3 has 13 amino acids. V lost 2 bases and J 7 bases, leaving 11 bases between the germline ends. CDR1 and CDR2 from the germline V gene are MNHNS and SASEGT. The CDR3 loop reads CASSESGRFEAFF. The CDR3, as DNA: TGTGCCAGCAGTGAATCGGGACGGTTTGAAGCTTTCTTT.

V gene TRBV12-5 combines with J gene TRBJ2-3; 8 bases agree with TRBD1. V lost 11 bases to trimming and J lost 7 bases; unmatched junction nucleotides: 8. This CDR3 has 12 residues. From germline, CDR1 is LGHNT and CDR2 FRNRAP. The CDR3 here is CAAVTGGNTQYF. CDR3 DNA: TGTGCTGCTGTTACAGGGGGTAATACGCAGTATTTT.

A single count supports this clone. The chain has TRBV7-2 and TRBJ1-2; D possibly corresponds to TRBD1 (5 bases). The germline V and J ends were trimmed by 1 base and 13 bases, with 16 bases remaining between them. The CDR3 runs to 13 residues. The germline CDR1 and CDR2 sequences are SGHTA and FQGNSA. In DNA form, the CDR3 reads TGTGCCAGCAGCTTAGTTTGGTGGGCAGGGTCCACCTTC. The encoded protein is CASSLVWWAGSTF.

This clone was observed a single time. The V gene is TRBV15, the J gene TRBJ2-1; 8 nucleotides align to TRBD2. Unmatched junction bases numbered 20, after V lost 3 bases and J lost 10 bases. The germline CDR1 and CDR2 sequences are LNHNV and YYDKDF (reference sequence). This CDR3 comprises 18 residues. CDR3 in amino acids: CATSRGGSGMSSPNEQFF. The CDR3 DNA follows: TGTGCCACCAGCAGGGGGGGTAGCGGGATGTCTTCCCCGAACGAGCAGTTCTTC.